This T cell receptor (beta chain) was sequenced for a study of technical replicates of blood from a handful of donors. Using immunoSEQ multiplex PCR, the repertoire was profiled, and TCRdb retains in-frame clones only, with some absent. This sample has approximately 95,000 clones, with 85% to 95% found just once. Sequencing was done on a sample of T cells isolated from PBMCs. The clonotype was recovered from a human donor in good health.

The CDR3 DNA is TGCGCCAGCAGCCTCACGAGCGGAGGGTACGAGCAGTACTTC. Protein sequence: CASSLTSGGYEQYF. The rearrangement links TRBV4-3 to TRBJ2-7; D may be TRBD2 (6 bases). The V gene lost 4 bases and the J gene lost 4 bases, with 14 bases spanning the gap. This CDR3 has 14 residues. Per germline, CDR1 LGHNA and CDR2 YSLEER.